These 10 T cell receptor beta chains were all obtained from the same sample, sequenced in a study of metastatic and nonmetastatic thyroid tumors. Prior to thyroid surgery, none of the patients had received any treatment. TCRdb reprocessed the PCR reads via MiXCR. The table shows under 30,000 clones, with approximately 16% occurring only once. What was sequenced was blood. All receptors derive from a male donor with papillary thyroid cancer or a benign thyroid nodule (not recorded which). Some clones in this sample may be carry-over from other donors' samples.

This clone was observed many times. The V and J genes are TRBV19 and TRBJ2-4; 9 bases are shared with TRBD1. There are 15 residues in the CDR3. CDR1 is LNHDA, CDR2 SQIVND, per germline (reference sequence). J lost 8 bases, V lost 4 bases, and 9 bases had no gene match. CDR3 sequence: CASSRTGTGTYIQYF. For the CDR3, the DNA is TGTGCCAGTAGTAGAACCGGGACAGGGACTTACATTCAGTACTTC.

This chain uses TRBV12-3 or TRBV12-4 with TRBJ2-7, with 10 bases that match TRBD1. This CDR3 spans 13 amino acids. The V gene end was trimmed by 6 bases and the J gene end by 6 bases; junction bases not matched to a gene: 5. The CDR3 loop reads CASSLTGGGEQYF. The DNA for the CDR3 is TGTGCCAGCAGCCTGACAGGGGGCGGCGAGCAGTACTTC.

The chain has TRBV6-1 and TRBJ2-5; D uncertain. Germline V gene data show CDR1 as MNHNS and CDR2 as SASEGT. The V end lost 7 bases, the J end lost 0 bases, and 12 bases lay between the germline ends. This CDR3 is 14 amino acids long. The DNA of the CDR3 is TGTGCCAGCAACGAATCGGGCAACCAAGAGACCCAGTACTTC. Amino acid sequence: CASNESGNQETQYF.

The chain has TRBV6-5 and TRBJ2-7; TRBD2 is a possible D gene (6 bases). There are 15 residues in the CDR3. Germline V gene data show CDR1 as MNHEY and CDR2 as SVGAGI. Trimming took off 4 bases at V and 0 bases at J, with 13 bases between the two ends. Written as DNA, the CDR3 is TGTGCCAGCAGTTTGGAGGGACTCCTCTCCTACGAGCAGTACTTC. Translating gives CASSLEGLLSYEQYF.

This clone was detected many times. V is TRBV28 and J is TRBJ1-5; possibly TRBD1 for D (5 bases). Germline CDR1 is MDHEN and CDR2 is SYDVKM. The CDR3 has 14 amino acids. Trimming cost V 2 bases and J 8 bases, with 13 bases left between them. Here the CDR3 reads CASSLEGSSEPQHF. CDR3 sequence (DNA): TGTGCCAGCAGTTTAGAGGGGTCCTCAGAGCCCCAGCATTTT.

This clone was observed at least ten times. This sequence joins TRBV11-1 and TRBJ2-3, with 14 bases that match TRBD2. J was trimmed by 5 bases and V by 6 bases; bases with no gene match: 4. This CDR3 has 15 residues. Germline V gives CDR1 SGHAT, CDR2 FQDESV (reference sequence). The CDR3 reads CASRTSGRVGDTQYF. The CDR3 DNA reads TGTGCCAGCAGGACTAGCGGGAGGGTTGGAGATACGCAGTATTTT. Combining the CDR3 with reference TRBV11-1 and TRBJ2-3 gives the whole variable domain EAEVAQSPRYKITEKSQAVAFWCDPISGHATLYWYRQILGQGPELLVQFQDESVVDDSQLPKDRFSAERLKGVDSTLKIQPAELGDSAMYLCASRTSGRVGDTQYFGPGTRLTVL.

In nucleotides, the CDR3 is TGTGCCAGTAGTCCAGGATCGACAGGGAGCACAGATACGCAGTATTTT. Residues: CASSPGSTGSTDTQYF. V is TRBV19 and J is TRBJ2-3, with 7 bases lining up with TRBD1. Germline trimming cut 5 bases from V and 0 bases from J; bases unmatched to any gene: 8. CDR1 and CDR2 (germline): LNHDA, SQIVND (reference sequence). This CDR3 has 16 residues.

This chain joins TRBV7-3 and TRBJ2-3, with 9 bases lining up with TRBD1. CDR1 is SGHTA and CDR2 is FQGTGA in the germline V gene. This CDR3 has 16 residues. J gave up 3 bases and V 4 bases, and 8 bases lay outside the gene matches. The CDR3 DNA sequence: TGTGCCAGCAGCTCCGCCGGGACAGGGCTTACAGATACGCAGTATTTT. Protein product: CASSSAGTGLTDTQYF.

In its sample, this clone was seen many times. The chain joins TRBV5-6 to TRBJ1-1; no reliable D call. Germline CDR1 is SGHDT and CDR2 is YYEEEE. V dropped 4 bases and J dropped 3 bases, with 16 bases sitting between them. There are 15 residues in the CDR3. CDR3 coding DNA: TGTGCCAGCAGCCAATTAAGCGGGATGGACACTGAAGCTTTCTTT. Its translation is CASSQLSGMDTEAFF.

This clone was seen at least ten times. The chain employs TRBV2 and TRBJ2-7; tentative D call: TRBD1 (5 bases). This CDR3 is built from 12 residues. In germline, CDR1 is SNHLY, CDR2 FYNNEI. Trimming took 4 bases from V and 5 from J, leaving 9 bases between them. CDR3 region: CASSAGFDEQYF. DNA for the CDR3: TGTGCCAGCAGTGCAGGGTTTGACGAGCAGTACTTC. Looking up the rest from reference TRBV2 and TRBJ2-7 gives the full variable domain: EPEVTQTPSHQVTQMGQEVILRCVPISNHLYFYWYRQILGQKVEFLVSFYNNEISEKSEIFDDQFSVERPDGSNFTLKIRSTKLEDSAMYFCASSAGFDEQYFGPGTRLTVT.